This T cell receptor beta chain was identified in a study of blood T cell repertoires in COVID-19. For the study at large: Samples representing acute and convalescent COVID-19 were sourced from the United States, Italy and Spain. PBMCs, B-cell-depleted T cells, or T cells provided the cDNA or gDNA that made up the material.

There are 19 residues in the CDR3. The V gene lost 8 bases and the J gene lost 2 bases, with 27 bases spanning the gap. Germline V gene sequence: CDR1 SNHLY, CDR2 FYNNEI. Original processing methods: Quantification of nucleated cells was approximated via reference gene primer amplification. The method was immunoSEQ multiplex PCR; TCRdb's version includes in-frame clones alone and lacks a portion of them. V, J and clone size derive from that table, while D and trimming were established from the DNA sequence. The data contain 130,000 or so clones, 70% to 85% of them seen just once; the ten biggest clones take up approximately 17%.

The genes are TRBV2 and TRBJ2-2; TRBD2 might be the D (6 bases). Sequences were obtained from peripheral blood. The clonotype was recovered from a woman aged 80 or older with acute or convalescent COVID-19. The DNA for the CDR3 is TGTGCCAGCGCCGGGGGATGGCAGCTGGTCGACTCAAACACCGGGGAGCTGTTTTTT. It yields the protein CASAGGWQLVDSNTGELFF.